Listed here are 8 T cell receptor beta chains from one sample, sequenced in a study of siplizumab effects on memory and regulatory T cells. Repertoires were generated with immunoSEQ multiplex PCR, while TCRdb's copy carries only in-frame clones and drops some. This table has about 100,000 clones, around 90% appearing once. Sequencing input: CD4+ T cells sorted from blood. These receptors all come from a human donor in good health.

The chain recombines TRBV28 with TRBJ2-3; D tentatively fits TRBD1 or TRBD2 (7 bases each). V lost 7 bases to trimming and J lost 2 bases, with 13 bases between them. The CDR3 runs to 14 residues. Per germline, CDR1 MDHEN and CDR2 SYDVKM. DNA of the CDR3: TGTGCCAGCACGCAGGGGGGGTTCACAGATACGCAGTATTTT. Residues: CASTQGGFTDTQYF.

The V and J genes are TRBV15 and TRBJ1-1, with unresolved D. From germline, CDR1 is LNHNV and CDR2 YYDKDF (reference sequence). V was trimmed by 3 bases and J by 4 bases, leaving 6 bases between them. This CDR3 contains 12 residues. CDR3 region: CATSSGGTEAFF. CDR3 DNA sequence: TGTGCCACCAGCAGTGGAGGCACTGAAGCTTTCTTT.

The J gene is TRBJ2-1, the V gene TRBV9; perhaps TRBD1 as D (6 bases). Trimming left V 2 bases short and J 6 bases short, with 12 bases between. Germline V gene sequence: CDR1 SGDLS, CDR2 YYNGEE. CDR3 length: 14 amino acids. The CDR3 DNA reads TGTGCCAGCAGCGTTAGGACAGCAATCAATGAGCAGTTCTTC. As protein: CASSVRTAINEQFF.

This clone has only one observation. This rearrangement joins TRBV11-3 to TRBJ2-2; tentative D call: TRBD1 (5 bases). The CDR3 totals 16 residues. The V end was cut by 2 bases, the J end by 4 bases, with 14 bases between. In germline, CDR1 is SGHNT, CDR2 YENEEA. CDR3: CASSLNGQGFTGELFF. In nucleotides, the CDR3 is TGTGCCAGCAGCTTAAATGGCCAGGGCTTCACCGGGGAGCTGTTTTTT.

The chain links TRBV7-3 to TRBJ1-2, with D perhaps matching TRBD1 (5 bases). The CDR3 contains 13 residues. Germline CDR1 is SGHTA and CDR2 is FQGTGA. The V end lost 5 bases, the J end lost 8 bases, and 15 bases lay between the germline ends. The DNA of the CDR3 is TGTGCCAGCAGCCGTGGCGGGGGAGGCGGCTACACCTTC. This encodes CASSRGGGGGYTF.

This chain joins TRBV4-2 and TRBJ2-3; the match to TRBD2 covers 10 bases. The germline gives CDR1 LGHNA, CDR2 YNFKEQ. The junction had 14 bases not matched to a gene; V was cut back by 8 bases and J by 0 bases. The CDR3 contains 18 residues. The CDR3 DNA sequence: TGTGCCAGCCCCCGAGAGCTAGCGGGGGCCGGCAGCACAGATACGCAGTATTTT. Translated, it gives CASPRELAGAGSTDTQYF.

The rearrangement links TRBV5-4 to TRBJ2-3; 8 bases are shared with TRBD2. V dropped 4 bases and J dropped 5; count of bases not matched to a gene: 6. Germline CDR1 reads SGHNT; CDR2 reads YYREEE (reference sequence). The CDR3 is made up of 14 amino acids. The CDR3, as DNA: TGTGCCAGCAGCCCGGGACTAGGGAAAGATACGCAGTATTTT. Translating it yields CASSPGLGKDTQYF. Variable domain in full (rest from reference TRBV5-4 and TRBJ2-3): ETGVTQSPTHLIKTRGQQVTLRCSSQSGHNTVSWYQQALGQGPQFIFQYYREEENGRGNFPPRFSGLQFPNYSSELNVNALELDDSALYLCASSPGLGKDTQYFGPGTRLTVL.

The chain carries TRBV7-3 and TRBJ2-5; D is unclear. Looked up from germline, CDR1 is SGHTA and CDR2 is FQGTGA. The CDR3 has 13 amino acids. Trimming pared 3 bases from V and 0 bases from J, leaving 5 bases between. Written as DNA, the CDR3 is TGTGCCAGCAGCTTTCGATACCAAGAGACCCAGTACTTC. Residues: CASSFRYQETQYF.